This T cell receptor beta chain was obtained from a study of OX40 agonist ivuxolimab in advanced cancers. Per the germline V gene, CDR1 is SQVTM and CDR2 is ANQGSEA. Trimming left V 5 bases short and J 2 bases short, with 13 bases between. The CDR3 is 13 residues long. Method: immunoSEQ multiplex PCR; TCRdb's copy keeps in-frame clones and lacks some. Counted here are 15,000 to 20,000 clones, less than 90% occurring once; the ten biggest clones make up around 71%. This specimen was CD4+ or CD8+ T cells sorted from blood, taken in a trial of the OX40 agonist ivuxolimab. This chain links TRBV29-1 with TRBJ2-7; D may be TRBD1 or TRBD2 (6 bases each). The clonotype originates from an adult with an advanced solid tumor such as melanoma, head and neck, liver or kidney cancer. This chain's CDR3 is CSVSGGMAYEQYF. CDR3 sequence (DNA): TGCAGCGTTTCCGGGGGCATGGCCTACGAGCAGTACTTC.